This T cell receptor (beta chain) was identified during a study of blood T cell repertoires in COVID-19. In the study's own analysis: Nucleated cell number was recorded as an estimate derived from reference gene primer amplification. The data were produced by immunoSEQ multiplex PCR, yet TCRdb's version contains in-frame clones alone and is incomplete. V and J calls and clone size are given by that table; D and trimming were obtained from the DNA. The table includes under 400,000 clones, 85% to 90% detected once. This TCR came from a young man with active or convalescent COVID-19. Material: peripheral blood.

The CDR3 is CASSLAQRGYTF. CDR3 in DNA: TGTGCCAGCAGTTTAGCGCAGCGGGGCTACACCTTC. The chain recombines TRBV12-3 or TRBV12-4 with TRBJ1-2; D is undetermined. The V gene lost 0 bases and the J gene lost 8 bases, with 7 bases spanning the gap. The length of the CDR3 is 12 residues.